The following is a T cell receptor (beta chain) sequence with its context. The target antigen is unknown. Specified time point: persistent/refractory GD, antithyroid drugs over 5 years with positive TRAb. PBMC-derived RNA was used for the TCR library. The data are from a study of regulatory T cells in long-lasting Graves disease. Study-level background: Persistent cases were those of Graves' disease that involved over 5 years of antithyroid drugs with positive TSH receptor antibodies. Points from the study as a whole: Persistent disease showed a preference for TRBV28, TRBJ1-2 and TRBJ2-5. Clonotypes that were public and shared totalled about 2,500 in persistent patients versus about a thousand in new patients. Patients whose Graves' disease persisted exhibited lower TCR diversity than those newly diagnosed.

Assembly of TCR beta libraries relied on iRepertoire HTBI primers together with Arm-PCR of CDR3 regions. TCRdb redid the calling of the multiplex PCR reads with MiXCR, one entry per CDR3 protein. The sample holds about 420,000 distinct CDR3 sequences, 23% seen once. The germline gives CDR1 DFQATT, CDR2 SNEGSKA (reference sequence). V gave up 0 bases and J gave up 3 bases; unmatched junction bases: 7. This CDR3 is 16 amino acids long. The material sequenced was peripheral blood mononuclear cells (PBMCs), taken when the disease was refractory, from a patient treated with antithyroid drugs. V and J are TRBV20-1 and TRBJ2-5; 10 bases align to TRBD2. This receptor was obtained from a female donor with Graves disease. The CDR3 region is CSARDSSGRAKETQYF. Written as DNA, the CDR3 is TGCAGTGCTAGAGATTCCAGCGGGAGGGCCAAAGAGACCCAGTACTTC.